The T cell receptor beta chain under discussion was sequenced for a study of T cell changes during pregnancy in multiple sclerosis. Using immunoSEQ multiplex PCR, the repertoire was profiled, and TCRdb retains in-frame clones only, with some absent. This sample yields approximately 60,000 clones, of which about 91% are seen a single time; 3.6% belongs to the top ten. The CDR3 has 13 residues. V was clipped by 1 base and J by 2 bases, with 5 bases between them. CDR1 is SGHAT, CDR2 FQDESV, per germline (reference sequence). This sample comprised peripheral blood, obtained after pregnancy. The chain couples TRBV11-1 to TRBJ2-5, with D uncertain. The sequence was obtained from a female donor in good health, enrolled as a control in a pregnancy study. The CDR3, as DNA: TGTGCCAGCAGCTTAGGACTGCAAGAGACCCAGTACTTC. It codes for CASSLGLQETQYF.